The 22 T cell receptor beta chains below come from one sample, sequenced in a study of shared clonotypes between healthy human individuals (dated by TCRdb to about 2020). Library method: the immunoSEQ multiplex PCR assay. The table was pulled from immuneACCESS by TCRdb, which kept in-frame rearrangements only. Such tables lose some clones; where checked, under half of the loss comes from unresolved V genes, and the rest has no known cause. In this sample the table shows 2 million to 2.5 million clones, about 90% of which occur a single time. The ten largest account for roughly 0.34% of the sample. Input material: naive CD4+ T cells from PBMCs. The sample's cell subset or site label is to be understood as: CD45RA+ positively selected. Receptors originate from a man younger than 30 in good health. Some clones in this sample may be carry-over from other donors' samples.

The chain is built from TRBV30 and TRBJ1-1; D is unclear. The CDR3 runs to 12 residues. V was clipped by 1 base and J by 6 bases, with 9 bases between them. Looked up from germline, CDR1 is GTSNPN and CDR2 is SVGIG (reference sequence). Here the CDR3 reads CAWSALLSEAFF. In nucleotides, the CDR3 is TGTGCCTGGAGTGCACTGTTGTCTGAAGCTTTCTTT.

The J gene is TRBJ2-2, the V gene TRBV7-7; no firm D call. CDR1 is SSHAT and CDR2 is FNYEAQ in the germline V gene (reference sequence). V lost 2 bases and J 2 bases, leaving 6 bases between the germline ends. The CDR3 extends over 14 amino acids. Here the CDR3 reads CASSLLQNTGELFF. The CDR3 DNA follows: TGTGCCAGCAGCTTACTCCAAAACACCGGGGAGCTGTTTTTT.

This chain connects TRBV7-3 to TRBJ2-6; D gene unclear. Trimming left V 2 bases short and J 3 bases short, with 8 bases between. The CDR3 sequence is 15 residues long. Germline V lookup: CDR1 SGHTA, CDR2 FQGTGA. The CDR3 DNA follows: TGTGCCAGCAGCTTAGGGGTGGGTGGGGCCAACGTCCTGACTTTC. It encodes CASSLGVGGANVLTF.

The chain carries TRBV5-6 and TRBJ1-1; maybe TRBD1 (6 bases). Trimming cost V 1 base and J 0 bases, with 10 bases left between them. The germline V gene has CDR1 SGHDT and CDR2 YYEEEE. CDR3 size: 15 residues. CDR3 nucleotides: TGTGCCAGCAGCTTGCAGGGGACCATGAACACTGAAGCTTTCTTT. Encoded protein: CASSLQGTMNTEAFF.

The chain is built from TRBV28 and TRBJ2-2; 10 nucleotides line up with TRBD2. CDR3 size: 16 residues. Germline V CDR1 and CDR2: MDHEN, SYDVKM. The V and J ends lost 4 bases and 6 bases, in that order; junction bases with no gene match: 8. The CDR3 region is CASSSPGLASPGELFF. The CDR3 DNA reads TGTGCCAGCAGTTCGCCGGGACTAGCGTCCCCCGGGGAGCTGTTTTTT.

The rearrangement uses TRBV7-3 and TRBJ2-7; a possible D gene is TRBD2 (6 bases). There are 14 residues in the CDR3. Trimming took 1 base from V and 9 from J, leaving 16 bases between them. Germline CDR1 reads SGHTA; CDR2 reads FQGTGA. This CDR3 reads CASSLIPGTSGQYF. The CDR3 DNA follows: TGTGCCAGCAGCTTAATTCCAGGGACTTCGGGGCAGTACTTC.

The V call is TRBV28, the J call TRBJ2-7; TRBD1 matches at 7 bases. The CDR3 has 13 amino acids. Per germline, CDR1 MDHEN and CDR2 SYDVKM. V lost 5 bases, J lost 3 bases, and 4 bases stayed unmatched. The CDR3 spells CASSISGGYEQYF. CDR3 nucleotides: TGTGCCAGCAGTATCTCAGGGGGCTACGAGCAGTACTTC.

V and J are TRBV18 and TRBJ2-6; 8 bases are a match to TRBD1. Germline CDR1 is KGHSH and CDR2 is LQKENI. The ends lost 4 bases at V and 2 bases at J; junction bases unmatched: 7. CDR3 length: 17 amino acids. CDR3 bases: TGTGCCAGCTCACAAAACAGGGGGGACCCTGGGGCCAACGTCCTGACTTTC. It is translated as CASSQNRGDPGANVLTF.

CDR3: CASSSPQDRADEAFF. CDR3 sequence (DNA): TGTGCCAGCAGTTCTCCCCAAGACAGGGCGGACGAAGCTTTCTTT. V gene TRBV28 combines with J gene TRBJ1-1; 7 bases match TRBD1. V lost 4 bases and J lost 8; bases outside the gene matches: 13. This CDR3 has 15 residues. Per the germline V gene, CDR1 is MDHEN and CDR2 is SYDVKM.

The gene calls are TRBV2 and TRBJ2-7; D is uncertain. The V end lost 2 bases, the J end lost 0 bases, and 11 bases lay between the germline ends. The germline CDR1 and CDR2 sequences are SNHLY and FYNNEI. This CDR3 has 15 amino acids. CDR3 sequence: CASSERWVSSYEQYF. The CDR3 nucleotides read TGTGCCAGCAGTGAAAGATGGGTCTCCTCCTACGAGCAGTACTTC.

On this clone: At the DNA level, this CDR3 is encoded by other sequences in the same sample as well. The chain carries TRBV28 and TRBJ1-2; D gene unclear. Germline V gene data show CDR1 as MDHEN and CDR2 as SYDVKM. Trimming cost V 6 bases and J 2 bases, with 10 bases left between them. The CDR3 is made up of 13 amino acids. The CDR3 spells CASRRTANYGYTF. CDR3 sequence (DNA): TGTGCCAGCAGAAGGACGGCGAACTATGGCTACACCTTC.

This rearrangement joins TRBV7-3 to TRBJ2-3; D call uncertain. Germline values: CDR1 SGHTA, CDR2 FQGTGA. CDR3 length: 13 amino acids. V was shortened by 2 bases and J by 5 bases, with 8 bases between the two germline ends. Written as DNA, the CDR3 is TGTGCCAGCAGCTTAGAGGACGGAGATACGCAGTATTTT. Its translation is CASSLEDGDTQYF.

This clone was detected once. CDR3 protein: CASSQERWGYEETQYF. The CDR3 coding sequence is TGCGCCAGCAGCCAAGAAAGGTGGGGGTACGAAGAGACCCAGTACTTC. The chain is built from TRBV4-1 and TRBJ2-5, with D perhaps being TRBD1 or TRBD2 (5 bases each). The V gene lost 0 bases and the J gene lost 3 bases, with 14 bases spanning the gap. Germline V CDR1 and CDR2: MGHRA, YSYEKL. This CDR3 comprises 16 residues.

The chain joins TRBV5-1 to TRBJ2-1, with D uncertain. This CDR3 spans 12 amino acids. Germline CDR1 is SGHRS and CDR2 is YFSETQ. The V gene lost 4 bases and the J gene lost 8 bases, with 10 bases spanning the gap. The CDR3 loop reads CASSPESDEQFF. Here the CDR3 DNA reads TGCGCCAGCAGCCCGGAGTCGGATGAGCAGTTCTTC.

This clone has only one observation. The V call is TRBV6-1, the J call TRBJ2-5; 7 nucleotides align to TRBD1. CDR1 is MNHNS and CDR2 is SASEGT in the germline V gene. The CDR3 sequence is 14 residues long. V lost 5 bases and J lost 0; bases outside the gene matches: 3. In nucleotides, the CDR3 is TGTGCCAGCAGTCAACAGGGGTACCAAGAGACCCAGTACTTC. As protein: CASSQQGYQETQYF.

The V and J genes are TRBV28 and TRBJ2-7; D call uncertain. V lost 9 bases and J lost 2, with 17 bases in between. Per the germline V gene, CDR1 is MDHEN and CDR2 is SYDVKM. The CDR3 spans 14 residues. The CDR3 DNA reads TGTGCCAGTTCCCCGGTTGGCGTAACCTACGAGCAGTACTTC. It codes for CASSPVGVTYEQYF.

In this sample, this clone turned up a few times. The chain recombines TRBV30 with TRBJ1-5; D is unclear. The CDR3 consists of 15 residues. CDR1 is GTSNPN, CDR2 SVGIG, per germline (reference sequence). V gave up 0 bases and J gave up 0 bases, with 9 bases separating them. The CDR3 reads CAWSVSVHSNQPQHF. The CDR3 nucleotides read TGTGCCTGGAGTGTCTCAGTCCATAGCAATCAGCCCCAGCATTTT.

A word on this clone: Other DNA sequences in the sample encode the same CDR3. This chain links TRBV7-8 with TRBJ2-5, with D unclear. The CDR3 sequence is 13 residues long. Germline values: CDR1 SGHVS, CDR2 FQNEAQ. V was clipped by 1 base and J by 5 bases, with 8 bases between them. CDR3 bases: TGTGCCAGCAGCTTAGACCGTGGGGAGACCCAGTACTTC. It yields the protein CASSLDRGETQYF.

The rearrangement uses TRBV7-9 and TRBJ1-1, with D maybe TRBD1 (5 bases). Trimming removed 6 bases from V and 4 bases from J, with 15 bases in between. CDR3 size: 14 residues. In germline, CDR1 is SEHNR, CDR2 FQNEAQ (reference sequence). CDR3 protein: CASSYYQGPTEAFF. The DNA for the CDR3 is TGTGCCAGCAGTTACTACCAGGGTCCCACTGAAGCTTTCTTT.

V usage is TRBV6-5 and J usage is TRBJ2-7, with a tentative D call TRBD2 (5 bases). This CDR3 spans 14 amino acids. CDR1 is MNHEY, CDR2 SVGAGI, per germline. Trimming pared 3 bases from V and 0 bases from J, leaving 9 bases between. DNA of the CDR3: TGTGCCAGCAGTTATGCGGGCTCCTCCTACGAGCAGTACTTC. It is translated as CASSYAGSSYEQYF.

With respect to this clone: The sample has other DNA sequences that encode this CDR3 too. This chain connects TRBV28 to TRBJ2-7; 7 nucleotides agree with TRBD1. V was pared by 2 bases and J by 0 bases, with 4 bases of the junction left unmatched. The V gene's germline CDR1 is MDHEN and CDR2 SYDVKM. The CDR3 has 15 residues. The CDR3: CASSLTGTASYEQYF. The DNA of the CDR3 is TGTGCCAGCAGTTTAACGGGGACAGCCTCCTACGAGCAGTACTTC.

The V call is TRBV28, the J call TRBJ2-5, with D perhaps matching TRBD1 (5 bases). V shed 6 bases and J shed 4 bases, with 15 bases lying between them. CDR1 and CDR2 (germline): MDHEN, SYDVKM. The CDR3 loop spans 14 amino acids. The CDR3 nucleotides read TGTGCCAGCAGACTTCCAGGGATTGTAGAGACCCAGTACTTC. Translation gives CASRLPGIVETQYF.